The 20 T cell receptor beta chains below come from one sample, sequenced in a study of early T cells in non-severe SARS-CoV-2 infection. TCRdb itself ran the 5' RACE reads through MiXCR, one entry per CDR3 protein. Of 26,000 or so distinct CDR3 sequences in the sample, 5.5% were seen once. Input material: whole blood. These receptors originate from an adult who was a healthcare worker with PCR-confirmed SARS-CoV-2 infection or an uninfected control (not recorded which).

This clonotype was observed many times. The CDR3 DNA reads as TGTGCCAGCAGCTTAGATTGGACTAGCGTCAGCACAGATACGCAGTATTTT. Translated, it gives CASSLDWTSVSTDTQYF. The rearrangement links TRBV11-2 to TRBJ2-3, with 9 bases fitting TRBD2. The V gene end was trimmed by 0 bases and the J gene end by 0 bases; junction bases not matched to a gene: 4. From germline, CDR1 is SGHAT and CDR2 FQNNGV. The CDR3 runs to 17 residues.

This clonotype was seen many times. The V call is TRBV6-6, the J call TRBJ2-7, with a tentative D call TRBD2 (7 bases). The V gene lost 6 bases and the J gene lost 5 bases, with 20 bases spanning the gap. The germline V gene encodes CDR1 MNHNY and CDR2 SVGAGI (reference sequence). CDR3 length: 15 amino acids. As DNA, the CDR3 is TGTGCCAGCAGGAACACCAGGGGAGGGTTGGACGAGCAGTACTTC. It specifies CASRNTRGGLDEQYF.

This clonotype was found a few times. The rearrangement uses TRBV6-6 and TRBJ1-1, with 7 bases lining up with TRBD1. The trim removed 10 bases at V and 5 bases at J, leaving 10 bases unmatched. This CDR3 is 13 amino acids long. Germline V gene lookup returns CDR1 MNHNY and CDR2 SVGAGI (reference sequence). This CDR3 reads CAILPGGRTEAFF. Here the CDR3 DNA reads TGTGCCATCCTCCCAGGGGGGCGGACTGAAGCTTTCTTT.

This clonotype was seen repeatedly, ten times or more. The chain recombines TRBV7-2 with TRBJ1-1; D call uncertain. The CDR3 runs to 13 residues. V dropped 5 bases and J dropped 6 bases, with 13 bases sitting between them. Germline loops: CDR1 SGHTA, CDR2 FQGNSA. This CDR3 reads CASSRSVYAEAFF. The CDR3, as DNA: TGTGCCAGCAGCCGCTCAGTTTATGCTGAAGCTTTCTTT.

This clonotype turned up a few times. J is TRBJ2-2 and V is TRBV6-5, with 8 nucleotides matching TRBD1. The germline CDR1 and CDR2 sequences are MNHEY and SVGAGI. The V segment lost 6 bases and the J segment 6 bases; nucleotides outside the gene matches: 3. The CDR3 is made up of 13 amino acids. The DNA of the CDR3 is TGTGCCAGCAGACTACAGGGGGCCGGGGAGCTGTTTTTT. Amino acid sequence: CASRLQGAGELFF.

This clonotype was seen ten or more times. The V and J genes are TRBV5-4 and TRBJ2-2, with D perhaps matching TRBD1 or TRBD2 (5 bases each). Germline loops: CDR1 SGHNT, CDR2 YYREEE (reference sequence). This CDR3 comprises 13 residues. The V gene lost 4 bases and the J gene lost 7 bases, with 11 bases spanning the gap. DNA for the CDR3: TGTGCCAGCAGCGGGGACCGCGGCGGGGAGCTGTTTTTT. Translating it yields CASSGDRGGELFF. Together with reference TRBV5-4 and TRBJ2-2, the CDR3 gives the full variable domain: ETGVTQSPTHLIKTRGQQVTLRCSSQSGHNTVSWYQQALGQGPQFIFQYYREEENGRGNFPPRFSGLQFPNYSSELNVNALELDDSALYLCASSGDRGGELFFGEGSRLTVL.

This clonotype was detected ten times or more. V and J are TRBV11-2 and TRBJ2-3, with D perhaps TRBD2 (6 bases). V was trimmed by 0 bases and J by 6 bases, leaving 7 bases between them. The CDR3 contains 13 residues. From germline, CDR1 is SGHAT and CDR2 FQNNGV. The CDR3 nucleotides are TGTGCCAGCAGCTTAGATCGGGGGGATACGCAGTATTTT. This codes for CASSLDRGDTQYF.

This clonotype was counted ten times or more. The CDR3, as DNA: TGCAGCGTTGAGGGGGTAACACTTGAGCAGTTCTTC. The encoded protein is CSVEGVTLEQFF. The genes are TRBV29-1 and TRBJ2-1; D may be TRBD1 or TRBD2 (5 bases each). Germline CDR1 reads SQVTM; CDR2 reads ANQGSEA. This CDR3 is built from 12 residues. V lost 3 bases and J 9 bases, leaving 12 bases between the germline ends.

V and J are TRBV14 and TRBJ2-1; D not resolved. Germline CDR1 reads SGHDN; CDR2 reads FVKESK. The CDR3 runs 13 residues. The ends were cut back, 1 base at V and 8 bases at J, with 9 bases in the middle. The CDR3 sequence is CASSQGIRDEQFF. Here the CDR3 DNA reads TGTGCCAGCAGCCAAGGAATAAGGGATGAGCAGTTCTTC.

This clonotype was detected only a few times. One end of the junction fails to match germline, which may point to a read error. This chain links TRBV20-1 with TRBJ2-7; D remains ambiguous. The CDR3 length is 15 residues. Germline CDR1 and CDR2: DFQATT and SNEGSKA (reference sequence). CDR3 in DNA: TGTAGTGCTAGAGTAGGGCCCACTCATTCCTACGAGCAGTACTTC. Protein: CSARVGPTHSYEQYF.

This clonotype was found a few times. The chain joins TRBV7-3 to TRBJ2-2; D ambiguous. In germline, CDR1 is SGHTA, CDR2 FQGTGA. The CDR3 sequence is 12 residues long. The V end was cut by 5 bases, the J end by 6 bases, with 7 bases between. The chain's CDR3 is CASSHGAGELFF. Here the CDR3 DNA reads TGTGCCAGCAGCCATGGAGCCGGGGAGCTGTTTTTT.

This clonotype is termed medium-sized (0.01 to 0.1%). V gene TRBV27 combines with J gene TRBJ1-1; D is undetermined. V lost 2 bases and J 11 bases, leaving 15 bases between the germline ends. Germline CDR1 reads MNHEY; CDR2 reads SMNVEV (reference sequence). CDR3 length: 13 residues. This CDR3 reads CASSLAPRFKAFF. CDR3 DNA: TGTGCCAGCAGTTTAGCACCAAGGTTCAAGGCTTTCTTT.

This clonotype was recorded many times. The chain joins TRBV11-1 to TRBJ2-7; 8 bases line up with TRBD1. Germline V lookup: CDR1 SGHAT, CDR2 FQDESV (reference sequence). CDR3 length: 15 amino acids. The V segment lost 5 bases and the J segment 3 bases; nucleotides outside the gene matches: 9. In DNA form, the CDR3 reads TGTGCCAGCAGCCCCGGGACAGGAGCTTACTACGAGCAGTACTTC. Its translation is CASSPGTGAYYEQYF.

This clonotype was seen repeatedly, ten times or more. V and J are TRBV2 and TRBJ2-1; the D gene could be TRBD1 or TRBD2 (5 bases each). V was trimmed by 3 bases and J by 3 bases, leaving 12 bases between them. Germline V gives CDR1 SNHLY, CDR2 FYNNEI. The CDR3 has 15 residues. The CDR3 DNA is TGTGCCAGCAGTGAGCAGTCGGGGCACTACAATGAGCAGTTCTTC. This codes for CASSEQSGHYNEQFF.

This clonotype was observed many times. The V and J genes are TRBV3-1 and TRBJ1-3; no firm D call. The CDR3 is 16 amino acids. V lost 0 bases and J 0 bases, leaving 9 bases between the germline ends. The germline CDR1 and CDR2 sequences are LGHDT and YNNKEL (reference sequence). CDR3 coding DNA: TGTGCCAGCAGCCAAGAAGGCAGAGCCTCTGGAAACACCATATATTTT. It yields the protein CASSQEGRASGNTIYF.

Many counts were recorded for this clonotype. This CDR3 reads CASSLVDGDGYTF. The CDR3 DNA follows: TGCGCCAGCAGCTTGGTGGACGGCGATGGCTACACCTTC. The rearrangement joins TRBV5-1 to TRBJ1-2; D remains ambiguous. This CDR3 spans 13 amino acids. Germline V lookup: CDR1 SGHRS, CDR2 YFSETQ. Trimming cost V 0 bases and J 6 bases, with 9 bases left between them. Combining the CDR3 with reference TRBV5-1 and TRBJ1-2 gives the whole variable domain KAGVTQTPRYLIKTRGQQVTLSCSPISGHRSVSWYQQTPGQGLQFLFEYFSETQRNKGNFPGRFSGRQFSNSRSEMNVSTLELGDSALYLCASSLVDGDGYTFGSGTRLTVV.

The chain links TRBV7-9 to TRBJ2-3; tentatively, D is TRBD2 (5 bases). Trimming shortened V by 5 bases and J by 10 bases, and 13 bases separated the two germline ends. The CDR3 extends over 12 amino acids. CDR1 and CDR2 from the germline V gene are SEHNR and FQNEAQ (reference sequence). CDR3 region: CASSLPLDSQYF. The DNA of the CDR3 is TGTGCCAGCAGCCTGCCGCTGGACTCGCAGTATTTT.

This clonotype was detected many times. The V gene is TRBV12-3 or TRBV12-4, the J gene TRBJ2-1, with D possibly matching TRBD2 (6 bases). V lost 3 bases, J lost 0 bases, and 18 bases lay in between. The CDR3 has 18 amino acids. Here the CDR3 DNA reads TGTGCCAGCAGTTTTCAAGCCGGCCGGGACTTCTCCTACAATGAGCAGTTCTTC. Its protein product is CASSFQAGRDFSYNEQFF.

This clonotype appeared many times. The gene calls are TRBV2 and TRBJ1-1; the match to TRBD1 covers 7 bases. CDR1 and CDR2 from the germline V gene are SNHLY and FYNNEI. V shed 6 bases and J 11 bases; nucleotides not matched to a gene: 9. CDR3 length: 12 amino acids. The CDR3 nucleotides read TGTGCCAGCAGGGTGGGGACAGTTGCCGCTTTCTTT. This sequence encodes CASRVGTVAAFF.

This clonotype came up a few times. The V call is TRBV10-2, the J call TRBJ2-3, with D perhaps matching TRBD2 (7 bases). Germline V gene data show CDR1 as WSHSY and CDR2 as SAAADI. The V end lost 3 bases, the J end lost 0 bases, and 13 bases lay between the germline ends. This CDR3 comprises 16 residues. As DNA, the CDR3 is TGCGCCAGCAGTGAAAGAGGGGGGGCCAGCACAGATACGCAGTATTTT. Protein sequence: CASSERGGASTDTQYF.